The 4 T cell receptor beta chains reported below all come from one sample, sequenced in a study of blood T cell repertoires in COVID-19. Sequencing used immunoSEQ multiplex PCR; TCRdb keeps in-frame clones, though not all of them. Of approximately 130,000 clones listed, around 80% are singletons. Sequencing used peripheral blood. The source of these receptors is a human donor in a cohort sampled during active COVID-19.

This clone was counted once. This sequence joins TRBV29-1 and TRBJ1-1, with TRBD1 matching over 10 bases. This CDR3 has 15 residues. J gave up 11 bases and V 0 bases, and 12 bases lay outside the gene matches. Per the germline V gene, CDR1 is SQVTM and CDR2 is ANQGSEA. The DNA for the CDR3 is TGCAGCGTTGAAGAGATAGGGACAGGGGACCTGTGGGCTTTCTTT. Protein: CSVEEIGTGDLWAFF.

The V gene is TRBV6-5, the J gene TRBJ1-2, with TRBD1 identical over 9 bases. The CDR3 runs 14 residues. After removal of 6 bases from V and 6 bases from J, the junction contained 8 bases not matched to a gene. CDR1 and CDR2 from the germline V gene are MNHEY and SVGAGI. CDR3 bases: TGTGCCAGCAGCCCCGGGACAGGGAACCATGGCTACACCTTC. Translated: CASSPGTGNHGYTF.

The chain recombines TRBV19 with TRBJ1-2; D is ambiguous. Looked up from germline, CDR1 is LNHDA and CDR2 is SQIVND (reference sequence). The CDR3 has 13 residues. The V end was cut by 8 bases, the J end by 4 bases, with 14 bases between. CDR3 in amino acids: CASSEGTIYGYTF. The CDR3 bases are TGTGCCAGTTCCGAGGGTACTATCTATGGCTACACCTTC. The entire variable domain, with the rest obtained from reference TRBV19 and TRBJ1-2, is as follows: DGGITQSPKYLFRKEGQNVTLSCEQNLNHDAMYWYRQDPGQGLRLIYYSQIVNDFQKGDIAEGYSVSREKKESFPLTVTSAQKNPTAFYLCASSEGTIYGYTFGSGTRLTVV.

The chain recombines TRBV9 with TRBJ2-3; TRBD2 matches at 8 bases. J gave up 4 bases and V 7 bases, and 8 bases lay outside the gene matches. There are 14 residues in the CDR3. Germline CDR1 SGDLS, CDR2 YYNGEE. Here the CDR3 reads CASSTGGHPDTQYF. The CDR3 DNA sequence: TGTGCCAGCTCAACGGGGGGGCATCCAGATACGCAGTATTTT.